This note documents a single T cell receptor beta chain sequence. V lost 3 bases and J lost 8; bases outside the gene matches: 6. Germline values: CDR1 SGHRS, CDR2 YFSETQ. CDR3 size: 14 residues. This sample is drawn from a study of T-cell reconstitution after alpha-beta-depleted transplantation in children. Preparation of the TCRbeta library used unique molecular identifiers. TCRdb ran MiXCR on the PCR reads and lists one entry per CDR3 protein. This sample has about 540,000 distinct CDR3 sequences, with about a sixth found just once. The origin of this receptor is a human donor who donated a stem cell graft to a child with acute lymphoblastic leukemia. The rearrangement links TRBV5-1 to TRBJ1-4; 8 nucleotides match TRBD1. The sequencing used PBMCs from the stem cell graft donor, collected from the stem cell graft. CDR3 sequence (DNA): TGCGCCAGCAGCTCGGACAGGGTCGGCGAAAAACTGTTTTTT. This codes for CASSSDRVGEKLFF.